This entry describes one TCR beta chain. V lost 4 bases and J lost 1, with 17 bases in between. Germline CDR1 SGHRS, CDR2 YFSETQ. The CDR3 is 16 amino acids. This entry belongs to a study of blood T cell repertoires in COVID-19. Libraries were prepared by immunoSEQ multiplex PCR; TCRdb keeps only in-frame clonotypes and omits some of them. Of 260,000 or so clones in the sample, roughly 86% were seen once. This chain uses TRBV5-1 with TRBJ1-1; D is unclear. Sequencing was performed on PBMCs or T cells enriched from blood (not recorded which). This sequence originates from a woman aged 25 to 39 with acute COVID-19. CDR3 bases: TGCGCCAGCAGCCCTATCGGACGGGGATCGAACACTGAAGCTTTCTTT. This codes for CASSPIGRGSNTEAFF.